This TCR beta chain came from a study of blood T cell repertoires in COVID-19. CDR1 is SGHTS and CDR2 is YDEGEE in the germline V gene. Trimming cost V 2 bases and J 5 bases, with 13 bases left between them. CDR3 size: 14 residues. Original handling: Estimated nucleated cell counts came from reference gene primer amplification. The data were produced by immunoSEQ multiplex PCR, yet TCRdb's version contains in-frame clones alone and is incomplete. V, J and clone size derive from that table, while D and trimming were established from the DNA sequence. This table holds about 180,000 clones, about 84% found once. Only a few counts were recorded for this clone. Clinical history as reported by participants underpinned cohort assignment. Recovery among Cohort 3 donors was established by two negative PCRs, clearance, or symptom resolution.

The sample consisted of PBMCs or T cells enriched from blood (not recorded which). This TCR came from a woman in her twenties or thirties who had recovered from COVID-19. V and J are TRBV5-8 and TRBJ1-2; D is uncertain. The CDR3 loop reads CASSLPGEGYGYTF. The CDR3 region has the DNA TGTGCCAGCAGCTTACCCGGGGAAGGGTATGGCTACACCTTC.